The 20 T cell receptor beta chains below all came from one sample that was sequenced in a study of OX40 agonist ivuxolimab in advanced cancers. Assay used: immunoSEQ multiplex PCR; TCRdb lists only in-frame clones, some missing. The sample lists more than 65,000 clones, 92% occurring once. The sequencing here drew on CD4+ or CD8+ T cells sorted from blood, taken in a trial of the OX40 agonist ivuxolimab. The receptors were sampled from an adult with an advanced solid tumor such as melanoma, head and neck, liver or kidney cancer.

The chain has TRBV7-9 and TRBJ2-1; TRBD2 matches 10 bases. Germline V gives CDR1 SEHNR, CDR2 FQNEAQ (reference sequence). The junction had 3 bases not matched to a gene; V was cut back by 9 bases and J by 7 bases. The CDR3 runs to 12 residues. Written as DNA, the CDR3 is TGTGCCAGTACTAGCGGGGTAAATGAGCAGTTCTTC. This gives the protein CASTSGVNEQFF.

The V gene is TRBV9, the J gene TRBJ2-5, with D unresolved. This CDR3 region has 17 residues. Trimming cost V 2 bases and J 1 base, with 18 bases left between them. The germline V gene has CDR1 SGDLS and CDR2 YYNGEE. DNA of the CDR3: TGTGCCAGCAGCGTTGGGTCAGCCTACACTCTCCAAGAGACCCAGTACTTC. Encoded protein: CASSVGSAYTLQETQYF.

V is TRBV19 and J is TRBJ1-1; the D gene is possibly TRBD1 (6 bases). Germline lookup yields CDR1 LNHDA and CDR2 SQIVND (reference sequence). The CDR3 is made up of 14 amino acids. The V and J ends lost 8 bases and 1 base respectively, with 14 bases between them. The CDR3 sequence: CASQKQGPNTEAFF. The CDR3, as DNA: TGTGCCAGTCAGAAACAGGGCCCGAACACTGAAGCTTTCTTT.

The genes are TRBV9 and TRBJ2-5, with 12 bases fitting TRBD2. The CDR3 is made up of 20 amino acids. Germline V gene sequence: CDR1 SGDLS, CDR2 YYNGEE. V shed 2 bases, J shed 2 bases, and the junction held 16 bases outside the gene matches. The CDR3 loop reads CASSVPRDGRTSGNQETQYF. CDR3 coding DNA: TGTGCCAGCAGCGTCCCACGGGACGGTCGGACTAGCGGGAATCAAGAGACCCAGTACTTC.

The rearrangement links TRBV2 to TRBJ2-5, with D uncertain. The CDR3 is made up of 16 amino acids. The germline CDR1 and CDR2 sequences are SNHLY and FYNNEI. V was shortened by 2 bases and J by 3 bases, with 16 bases between the two germline ends. In nucleotides, the CDR3 is TGTGCCAGCAGTGAATTTGGTCCAGATACAAAAGAGACCCAGTACTTC. Translated: CASSEFGPDTKETQYF.

The chain couples TRBV29-1 to TRBJ2-7; D gene ambiguous. V lost 4 bases and J 2 bases, leaving 12 bases between the germline ends. Looked up from germline, CDR1 is SQVTM and CDR2 is ANQGSEA. This CDR3 has 13 residues. As DNA, the CDR3 is TGCAGCGTTGGAGGCGGCACCGCCTACGAGCAGTACTTC. Encoded protein: CSVGGGTAYEQYF.

DNA for the CDR3: TGCGCCAGCAGCCAGGATACAGGGGTGAACACTGAAGCTTTCTTT. Protein: CASSQDTGVNTEAFF. This rearrangement joins TRBV4-3 to TRBJ1-1; TRBD1 matches at 7 bases. This CDR3 contains 15 residues. Germline V CDR1 and CDR2: LGHNA, YSLEER. J was trimmed by 0 bases and V by 3 bases; bases with no gene match: 4.

In this sample, this clone turned up once. The genes are TRBV10-3 and TRBJ1-1; no clear D. Trimming stripped 4 bases from V and 8 bases from J, with 20 bases between. This CDR3 is 15 amino acids long. Germline CDR1 and CDR2: ENHRY and SYGVKD. For the CDR3, the DNA is TGTGCCATCAGTGGCGAAGGCCTGGCCCGATCGGAAGCTTTCTTT. Translated: CAISGEGLARSEAFF.

The chain recombines TRBV11-2 with TRBJ1-1; the D gene is possibly TRBD1 (6 bases). Germline CDR1 reads SGHAT; CDR2 reads FQNNGV. The V and J ends lost 2 bases and 1 base respectively, with 17 bases between them. CDR3 length: 17 residues. CDR3 coding DNA: TGTGCCAGCAGCTTAATCAGGGGCAACAGAGAGAACACTGAAGCTTTCTTT. Translation gives CASSLIRGNRENTEAFF.

The chain joins TRBV18 to TRBJ2-3; TRBD1 is a possible D gene (5 bases). The CDR3 consists of 17 residues. CDR1 KGHSH and CDR2 LQKENI come from the germline V gene. Trimming removed 0 bases from V and 3 bases from J, with 16 bases in between. CDR3 coding DNA: TGTGCCAGCTCACCACCGACAGCCGTGTACGGTACAGATACGCAGTATTTT. Residues: CASSPPTAVYGTDTQYF.

This clone was seen just once. The J gene is TRBJ1-1, the V gene TRBV6-5, with 7 positions matching TRBD1. V shed 0 bases, J shed 1 base, and the junction held 5 bases outside the gene matches. The CDR3 length is 16 residues. CDR1 MNHEY and CDR2 SVGAGI come from the germline V gene. The DNA of the CDR3 is TGTGCCAGCAGTTACTCGAGCCGGACAGGGAACACTGAAGCTTTCTTT. Translated: CASSYSSRTGNTEAFF.

The chain links TRBV13 to TRBJ1-4; 8 bases agree with TRBD1. V was pared by 1 base and J by 4 bases, with 11 bases of the junction left unmatched. The CDR3 has 18 residues. Looked up from germline, CDR1 is PRHDT and CDR2 is FYEKMQ (reference sequence). For the CDR3, the DNA is TGTGCCAGCAGCTTAGCGTCTGAGAGGACAGGGCTTAATGAAAAACTGTTTTTT. Amino acids: CASSLASERTGLNEKLFF. The whole variable domain, remainder taken from reference TRBV13 and TRBJ1-4, is AAGVIQSPRHLIKEKRETATLKCYPIPRHDTVYWYQQGPGQDPQFLISFYEKMQSDKGSIPDRFSAQQFSDYHSELNMSSLELGDSALYFCASSLASERTGLNEKLFFGSGTQLSVL.

The chain recombines TRBV13 with TRBJ2-7; D possibly matches TRBD1 or TRBD2 (7 bases each). V was trimmed by 5 bases and J by 4 bases, leaving 18 bases between them. This CDR3 is built from 15 residues. CDR1 is PRHDT, CDR2 FYEKMQ, per germline (reference sequence). In nucleotides, the CDR3 is TGTGCCAGCAGCCGGGGGGAGGGGGCCGCATACGAGCAGTACTTC. Amino acids: CASSRGEGAAYEQYF.

The chain's CDR3 is CASSPGTSGGPRETQYF. CDR3 DNA sequence: TGTGCCAGCAGCCCCGGGACTAGCGGGGGCCCCAGGGAGACCCAGTACTTC. The chain has TRBV13 and TRBJ2-5; 14 bases map to TRBD2. The germline gives CDR1 PRHDT, CDR2 FYEKMQ (reference sequence). V shed 5 bases, J shed 5 bases, and the junction held 10 bases outside the gene matches. This CDR3 is built from 17 residues.

The rearrangement links TRBV7-9 to TRBJ2-5, with D possibly matching TRBD1 (6 bases). Germline CDR1 reads SEHNR; CDR2 reads FQNEAQ (reference sequence). V was pared by 1 base and J by 2 bases, with 8 bases between. The CDR3 covers 14 residues. CDR3 loop: CASSLGDNQETQYF. The CDR3, as DNA: TGTGCCAGCAGCTTAGGGGACAATCAAGAGACCCAGTACTTC.

The V and J genes are TRBV28 and TRBJ1-4, with unresolved D. Trimming pared 2 bases from V and 4 bases from J, leaving 17 bases between. The germline V gene has CDR1 MDHEN and CDR2 SYDVKM. The CDR3 runs 17 residues. CDR3 sequence reads: CASSLGLREALNEKLFF. Here the CDR3 DNA reads TGTGCCAGCAGTTTAGGGTTGCGCGAAGCGCTTAATGAAAAACTGTTTTTT.

The chain couples TRBV28 to TRBJ1-6, with TRBD1 identical over 7 bases. Germline assignment: CDR1 MDHEN and CDR2 SYDVKM. Trimming at V came to 2 bases and at J to 4 bases, leaving 5 bases not matched to a gene. The CDR3 consists of 16 residues. The CDR3 region is CASSLTRQGYNSPLHF. DNA for the CDR3: TGTGCCAGCAGTTTAACCCGACAGGGATATAATTCACCCCTCCACTTT.

V gene TRBV5-6 combines with J gene TRBJ1-5, with 7 bases lining up with TRBD1. Trimming took 0 bases from V and 2 from J; bases not matched to a gene: 5. This CDR3 has 16 amino acids. Germline V gene sequence: CDR1 SGHDT, CDR2 YYEEEE. CDR3 region: CASSLEGGWGNQPQHF. The CDR3 DNA reads as TGTGCCAGCAGCTTGGAAGGGGGCTGGGGCAATCAGCCCCAGCATTTT.

This clone was seen once. This chain connects TRBV5-1 to TRBJ2-7; 9 bases match TRBD1. The CDR3 has 14 residues. Trimming took 3 bases from V and 5 from J; bases not matched to a gene: 6. Germline V gene sequence: CDR1 SGHRS, CDR2 YFSETQ. DNA for the CDR3: TGCGCCAGCAGCTACCGGGACAGGGCCGACGAGCAGTACTTC. This sequence encodes CASSYRDRADEQYF.

In its sample, this clone was seen once. The CDR3 DNA reads TGTGCCACCAGCAGATCCCGACAGGGGCTTTTCTACGAGCAGTACTTC. Amino acid sequence: CATSRSRQGLFYEQYF. This rearrangement joins TRBV15 to TRBJ2-7; TRBD1 matches 8 bases. CDR3 size: 16 residues. Per the germline V gene, CDR1 is LNHNV and CDR2 is YYDKDF (reference sequence). V gave up 2 bases and J gave up 3 bases; unmatched junction bases: 9.